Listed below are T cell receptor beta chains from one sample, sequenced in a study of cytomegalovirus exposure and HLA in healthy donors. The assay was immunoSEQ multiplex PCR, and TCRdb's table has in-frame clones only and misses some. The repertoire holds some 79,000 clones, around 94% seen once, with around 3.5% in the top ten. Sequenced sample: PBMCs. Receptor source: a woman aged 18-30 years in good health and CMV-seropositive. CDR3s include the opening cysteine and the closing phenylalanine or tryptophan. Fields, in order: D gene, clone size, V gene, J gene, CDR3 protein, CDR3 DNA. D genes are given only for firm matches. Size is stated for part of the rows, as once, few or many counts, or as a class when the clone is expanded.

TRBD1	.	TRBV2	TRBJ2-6	CASSRRGQMNSSGANVLTF	TGTGCCAGCAGTCGCCGGGGACAGATGAATAGCTCTGGGGCCAACGTCCTGACTTTC
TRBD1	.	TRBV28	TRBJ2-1	CASSRGRGSSYNEQFF	TGTGCCAGCAGCCGAGGCAGGGGGAGCTCCTACAATGAGCAGTTCTTC
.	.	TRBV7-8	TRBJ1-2	CASSLGRGLDGYTF	TGTGCCAGCAGCTTAGGCAGGGGATTGGATGGCTACACCTTC
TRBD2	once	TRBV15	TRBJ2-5	CATSKGGLAGVTETQYF	TGTGCCACCAGCAAAGGCGGACTAGCGGGAGTTACCGAGACCCAGTACTTC
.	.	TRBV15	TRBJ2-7	CATSRFVRGEDEQYF	TGTGCCACCAGCAGATTCGTCAGGGGTGAGGACGAGCAGTACTTC
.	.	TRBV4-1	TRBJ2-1	CASSQSGMSYNEQFF	TGCGCCAGCAGCCAATCAGGGATGTCCTACAATGAGCAGTTCTTC
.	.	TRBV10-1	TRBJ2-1	CASSASKLTGEQFF	TGCGCCAGCAGTGCGAGTAAACTGACAGGAGAGCAGTTCTTC
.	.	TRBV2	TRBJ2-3	CASSETRQRRFPDTQYF	TGTGCCAGCAGTGAAACTCGTCAGCGGAGGTTCCCAGATACGCAGTATTTT
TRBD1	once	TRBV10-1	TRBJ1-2	CASSRTGLNGYTF	TGCGCCAGCAGCCGGACAGGGCTGAATGGCTACACCTTC
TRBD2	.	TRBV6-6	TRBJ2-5	CASNLAGGGETQYF	TGTGCCAGCAATTTAGCGGGGGGAGGGGAGACCCAGTACTTC
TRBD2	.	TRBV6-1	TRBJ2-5	CASSETSGSVETQYF	TGTGCCAGCAGTGAGACTAGCGGGAGCGTGGAGACCCAGTACTTC
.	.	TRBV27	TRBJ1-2	CASSPEGGRLNSGYTF	TGTGCCAGCAGTCCCGAGGGCGGCAGGTTGAACTCTGGCTACACCTTC
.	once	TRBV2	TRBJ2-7	CASRTLDPYEQYF	TGTGCCAGCAGGACACTAGATCCGTACGAGCAGTACTTC
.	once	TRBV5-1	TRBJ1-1	CASSLYSYTEAFF	TGCGCCAGCAGCTTGTACAGCTACACTGAAGCTTTCTTT
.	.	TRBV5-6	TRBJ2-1	CASSSTLPEQFF	TGTGCCAGCAGCTCTACTCTCCCTGAGCAGTTCTTC
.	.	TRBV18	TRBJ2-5	CASSPLPKQETQYF	TGTGCCAGCTCACCACTCCCTAAGCAAGAGACCCAGTACTTC
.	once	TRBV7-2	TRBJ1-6	CASSRPSTGLYNSPLHF	TGTGCCAGCAGCCGACCGTCCACGGGTCTATATAATTCACCCCTCCACTTT
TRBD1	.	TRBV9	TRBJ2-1	CASSFQGQNYNEQFF	TGTGCCAGCAGCTTCCAGGGACAGAACTACAATGAGCAGTTCTTC
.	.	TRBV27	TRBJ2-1	CASSLISSSYNEQFF	TGTGCCAGCAGTTTAATCTCGAGCTCCTACAATGAGCAGTTCTTC
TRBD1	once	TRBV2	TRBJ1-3	CASSNIRGTGGNTIYF	TGTGCCAGCAGCAATATACGAGGGACAGGGGGAAACACCATATATTTT